This T cell receptor beta chain was documented in a study of blood T cell repertoires in COVID-19. Study context: Sites in the United States, Italy and Spain provided acute and convalescent COVID-19 samples. Sample material is recorded as cDNA or gDNA derived from T cells, B-cell-depleted T cells, or PBMCs.

Patients at the Seattle site were enrolled during active infection and followed longitudinally. V lost 4 bases to trimming and J lost 5 bases; unmatched junction nucleotides: 4. CDR3 length: 14 residues. CDR1 and CDR2 (germline): MNHEY, SVGAGI. Authors' analysis steps: The assay estimated nucleated cells by amplifying reference gene primers. Assay: immunoSEQ multiplex PCR; the TCRdb copy retains only in-frame clones and omits some. The V and J calls and clone size were taken over from that table, and D and trimming were inferred from the DNA. The sample yields about 180,000 clones, more than 75% seen once.

The chain has TRBV6-5 and TRBJ1-4; TRBD1 matches 7 bases. The sample was peripheral blood. The TCR sequence derives from a woman between 45 and 65 years old with COVID-19, enrolled during active disease. The CDR3 protein is CASSFGTDNEKLFF. The CDR3 nucleotides read TGTGCCAGCAGTTTCGGGACAGACAATGAAAAACTGTTTTTT.